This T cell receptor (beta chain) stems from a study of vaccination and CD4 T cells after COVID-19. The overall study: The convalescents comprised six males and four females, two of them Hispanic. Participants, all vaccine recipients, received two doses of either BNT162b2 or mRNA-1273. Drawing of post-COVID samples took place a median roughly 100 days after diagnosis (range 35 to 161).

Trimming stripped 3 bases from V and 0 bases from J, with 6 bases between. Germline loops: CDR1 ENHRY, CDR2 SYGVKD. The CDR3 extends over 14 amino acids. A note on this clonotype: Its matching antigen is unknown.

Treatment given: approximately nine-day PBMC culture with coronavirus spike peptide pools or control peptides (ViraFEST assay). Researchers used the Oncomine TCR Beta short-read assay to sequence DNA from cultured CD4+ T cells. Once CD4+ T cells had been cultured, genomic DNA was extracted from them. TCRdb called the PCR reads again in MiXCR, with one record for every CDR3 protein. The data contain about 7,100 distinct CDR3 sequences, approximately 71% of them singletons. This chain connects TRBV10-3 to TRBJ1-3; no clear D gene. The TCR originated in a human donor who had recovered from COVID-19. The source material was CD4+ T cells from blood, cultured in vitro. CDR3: CAISDGSSGNTIYF. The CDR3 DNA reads TGTGCCATCAGTGACGGGAGCTCTGGAAACACCATATATTTT.